A single sample is the source of the 25 T cell receptor beta chains below, sequenced in a study of CD8 T cells in Susac syndrome. Roughly 0.45 to 1 ug RNA was reverse transcribed with random hexamers. TCRdb re-derived calls from the immunoSEQ multiplex PCR reads in MiXCR, one entry per CDR3 protein. Counted here are about 210,000 distinct CDR3 sequences, roughly 96% occurring once; the ten biggest clones make up 0.095%. Sequences were obtained from CD4+ T cells from PBMCs. Receptors originate from a human donor with multiple sclerosis.

The CDR3 here is CASSQAVHRRMGDIQYF. In DNA, the CDR3 is TGTGCCAGCAGCCAAGCCGTTCACCGCCGGATGGGAGACATTCAGTACTTC. The chain recombines TRBV3-1 with TRBJ2-4; possibly TRBD2 for D (5 bases). V gave up 1 base and J gave up 8 bases, with 21 bases separating them. Germline lookup yields CDR1 LGHDT and CDR2 YNNKEL (reference sequence). The CDR3 is made up of 17 amino acids.

The V call is TRBV3-1, the J call TRBJ2-7; 9 bases map to TRBD1. The CDR3 spans 16 residues. V lost 0 bases, J lost 2 bases, and 5 bases stayed unmatched. Germline V gene data show CDR1 as LGHDT and CDR2 as YNNKEL (reference sequence). In DNA form, the CDR3 reads TGTGCCAGCAGCCAAGAACCTGGACAGGGGACCTACGAGCAGTACTTC. Amino acid sequence: CASSQEPGQGTYEQYF.

This chain links TRBV12-3 or TRBV12-4 with TRBJ1-5; the D gene is possibly TRBD1 (6 bases). V dropped 3 bases and J dropped 5 bases, with 11 bases sitting between them. This CDR3 has 14 amino acids. The DNA of the CDR3 is TGTGCCAGCAGTTTTATCGGGGGCCATCAGCCCCAGCATTTT. Its protein is CASSFIGGHQPQHF.

The chain links TRBV15 to TRBJ2-3, with D perhaps TRBD1 or TRBD2 (5 bases each). V was clipped by 1 base and J by 0 bases, with 11 bases between them. The CDR3 is 16 amino acids. Germline V gene sequence: CDR1 LNHNV, CDR2 YYDKDF (reference sequence). The CDR3 loop is CATSRVVGTSTDTQYF. In DNA, the CDR3 is TGTGCCACCAGCAGAGTGGTCGGGACCAGCACAGATACGCAGTATTTT.

V is TRBV20-1 and J is TRBJ2-7; 9 nucleotides match TRBD2. The CDR3 loop spans 15 amino acids. The V gene end was trimmed by 2 bases and the J gene end by 6 bases; junction bases not matched to a gene: 11. From germline, CDR1 is DFQATT and CDR2 SNEGSKA (reference sequence). Here the CDR3 reads CSARPVTSGKGEQYF. The CDR3 coding sequence is TGCAGTGCTAGACCGGTGACTAGCGGTAAGGGCGAGCAGTACTTC.

The V and J genes are TRBV20-1 and TRBJ2-4; D is uncertain. Trimming shortened V by 1 base and J by 0 bases, and 10 bases separated the two germline ends. The CDR3 has 15 residues. CDR1 DFQATT and CDR2 SNEGSKA come from the germline V gene (reference sequence). CDR3 sequence reads: CSARVESLAKNIQYF. The CDR3 coding sequence is TGCAGTGCTAGAGTGGAGAGTCTAGCCAAAAACATTCAGTACTTC.

This rearrangement joins TRBV20-1 to TRBJ2-1; no definite D call. The V end lost 5 bases, the J end lost 2 bases, and 13 bases lay between the germline ends. This CDR3 has 14 amino acids. Germline V gives CDR1 DFQATT, CDR2 SNEGSKA (reference sequence). The CDR3 DNA is TGCAGTGCTCCCCCTCGGAATCCCTACAATGAGCAGTTCTTC. It encodes CSAPPRNPYNEQFF.

This chain joins TRBV20-1 and TRBJ2-1; D is ambiguous. CDR3 length: 13 residues. CDR1 DFQATT and CDR2 SNEGSKA come from the germline V gene (reference sequence). V shed 2 bases and J shed 6 bases, with 11 bases lying between them. Here the CDR3 reads CSARNPSPNEQFF. DNA of the CDR3: TGCAGTGCTAGAAATCCTTCCCCCAATGAGCAGTTCTTC.

This chain uses TRBV10-2 with TRBJ1-5; TRBD1 might be the D (6 bases). The germline V gene encodes CDR1 WSHSY and CDR2 SAAADI. Trimming shortened V by 8 bases and J by 7 bases, and 15 bases separated the two germline ends. The CDR3 is 13 residues long. This CDR3 reads CASARGASQPQHF. The CDR3 DNA reads TGCGCCAGCGCCCGGGGGGCCAGCCAGCCCCAGCATTTT.

The J gene is TRBJ2-1, the V gene TRBV27; D is ambiguous. The CDR3 loop spans 13 amino acids. V dropped 0 bases and J dropped 9 bases, with 9 bases sitting between them. The V gene's germline CDR1 is MNHEY and CDR2 SMNVEV (reference sequence). CDR3: CASSLSMTGEQFF. CDR3 nucleotide sequence: TGTGCCAGCAGTTTATCGATGACGGGTGAGCAGTTCTTC.

V and J are TRBV14 and TRBJ2-2; TRBD2 aligns across 12 bases. Germline V lookup: CDR1 SGHDN, CDR2 FVKESK. Germline trimming cut 8 bases from V and 7 bases from J; bases unmatched to any gene: 5. CDR3 length: 14 amino acids. The DNA of the CDR3 is TGTGCCAGCCGGACTAGCGGGACCGGCGGGGAGCTGTTTTTT. It translates to CASRTSGTGGELFF.

The J gene is TRBJ1-2, the V gene TRBV2; no clear D gene. V was clipped by 2 bases and J by 4 bases, with 8 bases between them. CDR1 and CDR2 from the germline V gene are SNHLY and FYNNEI. The CDR3 sequence is 13 residues long. Here the CDR3 reads CASSEWSSYGYTF. In DNA form, the CDR3 reads TGTGCCAGCAGTGAATGGTCAAGCTATGGCTACACCTTC.

Only one count was recorded for this clonotype. V is TRBV7-9 and J is TRBJ2-7; 9 bases line up with TRBD1. V trimming: 5 bases; J trimming: 5 bases; junction bases outside the gene matches: 13. The germline V gene has CDR1 SEHNR and CDR2 FQNEAQ (reference sequence). There are 16 residues in the CDR3. The CDR3 DNA reads as TGTGCCAGCAGCCCGCGGGGCGGGACAGGGCACAACGAGCAGTACTTC. Translation: CASSPRGGTGHNEQYF.

V is TRBV29-1 and J is TRBJ1-1; D possibly corresponds to TRBD1 (6 bases). CDR1 is SQVTM, CDR2 ANQGSEA, per germline. The CDR3 contains 14 residues. Trimming cost V 4 bases and J 1 base, with 13 bases left between them. CDR3 sequence: CSVARTVENTEAFF. The CDR3 bases are TGCAGCGTTGCCCGGACAGTGGAGAACACTGAAGCTTTCTTT.

This chain joins TRBV5-6 and TRBJ2-1; 12 positions match TRBD2. V shed 1 base and J 0 bases; nucleotides not matched to a gene: 5. Germline V gene data show CDR1 as SGHDT and CDR2 as YYEEEE. The CDR3 is 18 amino acids. The CDR3 DNA follows: TGTGCCAGCAGCTTGAGGACTAGCGGGACAAGCTCCTACAATGAGCAGTTCTTC. Translated: CASSLRTSGTSSYNEQFF. Variable domain in full (rest from reference TRBV5-6 and TRBJ2-1): DAGVTQSPTHLIKTRGQQVTLRCSPKSGHDTVSWYQQALGQGPQFIFQYYEEEERQRGNFPDRFSGHQFPNYSSELNVNALLLGDSALYLCASSLRTSGTSSYNEQFFGPGTRLTVL.

The V gene is TRBV21-1, the J gene TRBJ1-4. TRBV21-1 is termed a pseudogene. This CDR3 contains 16 residues. CDR3 sequence reads: CASSKARTVDPEKLFF. The CDR3 coding sequence is TGTGCCAGCAGCAAAGCAAGGACCGTAGACCCTGAAAAACTGTTTTTT.

The J gene is TRBJ2-1, the V gene TRBV4-1, with D unclear. V lost 0 bases and J 1 base, leaving 7 bases between the germline ends. CDR3 length: 15 residues. The germline V gene has CDR1 MGHRA and CDR2 YSYEKL. In DNA, the CDR3 is TGCGCCAGCAGCCAAGATCCGGTTTCCTACAATGAGCAGTTCTTC. Translated, it gives CASSQDPVSYNEQFF.

This rearrangement joins TRBV11-2 to TRBJ1-1; D is perhaps TRBD1 (6 bases). Trimming took off 5 bases at V and 11 bases at J, with 18 bases between the two ends. The CDR3 totals 13 residues. The germline V gene encodes CDR1 SGHAT and CDR2 FQNNGV. The CDR3 DNA follows: TGTGCCAGCAGCCTACGTGTGGAGGGGGACGCTTTCTTT. This codes for CASSLRVEGDAFF.

The V call is TRBV15, the J call TRBJ2-6; 8 bases map to TRBD1. From germline, CDR1 is LNHNV and CDR2 YYDKDF (reference sequence). This CDR3 is built from 20 residues. Trimming at V came to 2 bases and at J to 1 base, leaving 13 bases not matched to a gene. The CDR3: CATSRPPIRDRPSGANVLTF. CDR3 nucleotides: TGTGCCACCAGCAGACCCCCCATACGGGACAGGCCTTCTGGGGCCAACGTCCTGACTTTC.

V and J are TRBV9 and TRBJ1-1; D unresolved. The CDR3 is 14 amino acids. Germline V lookup: CDR1 SGDLS, CDR2 YYNGEE. Trimming cost V 0 bases and J 1 base, with 7 bases left between them. CDR3 nucleotide sequence: TGTGCCAGCAGCGTAGGGCCGCCGAACACTGAAGCTTTCTTT. Translation: CASSVGPPNTEAFF. Using reference TRBV9 and TRBJ1-1 for the parts outside the CDR3, the full variable domain is DSGVTQTPKHLITATGQRVTLRCSPRSGDLSVYWYQQSLDQGLQFLIQYYNGEERAKGNILERFSAQQFPDLHSELNLSSLELGDSALYFCASSVGPPNTEAFFGQGTRLTVV.

This chain links TRBV7-3 with TRBJ2-2; 7 bases fit TRBD2. The germline CDR1 and CDR2 sequences are SGHTA and FQGTGA. V shed 6 bases, J shed 4 bases, and the junction held 5 bases outside the gene matches. There are 14 residues in the CDR3. The chain's CDR3 is CASRLGLPTGELFF. The CDR3 DNA sequence: TGTGCCAGCAGGCTGGGACTACCCACCGGGGAGCTGTTTTTT. The entire variable domain, with the rest obtained from reference TRBV7-3 and TRBJ2-2, is as follows: GAGVSQTPSNKVTEKGKYVELRCDPISGHTALYWYRQSLGQGPEFLIYFQGTGAADDSGLPNDRFFAVRPEGSVSTLKIQRTERGDSAVYLCASRLGLPTGELFFGEGSRLTVL.

This chain uses TRBV12-3 or TRBV12-4 with TRBJ1-1; no clear D gene. CDR3 length: 15 residues. Trimming took 1 base from V and 0 from J, leaving 9 bases between them. The CDR3 DNA reads as TGTGCCAGCAGTTTAGTAGGTGGGGTGAACACTGAAGCTTTCTTT. Translated, it gives CASSLVGGVNTEAFF.

The chain has TRBV3-1 and TRBJ1-5, with D unresolved. Trimming shortened V by 5 bases and J by 1 base, and 12 bases separated the two germline ends. The CDR3 is 15 residues long. Germline lookup yields CDR1 LGHDT and CDR2 YNNKEL (reference sequence). CDR3 bases: TGTGCCAGCAGCTTTGGACCGGGCAGCAATCAGCCCCAGCATTTT. Protein sequence: CASSFGPGSNQPQHF.

This chain connects TRBV5-1 to TRBJ2-1; 11 positions match TRBD2. The CDR3 totals 16 residues. Germline values: CDR1 SGHRS, CDR2 YFSETQ. Trimming cost V 2 bases and J 2 bases; bases outside gene matches: 3. The CDR3 sequence: CASSFSGGAAYNEQFF. The CDR3, as DNA: TGCGCCAGCAGCTTTAGCGGGGGGGCCGCCTACAATGAGCAGTTCTTC. Filled out from reference TRBV5-1 and TRBJ2-1, the complete variable domain reads KAGVTQTPRYLIKTRGQQVTLSCSPISGHRSVSWYQQTPGQGLQFLFEYFSETQRNKGNFPGRFSGRQFSNSRSEMNVSTLELGDSALYLCASSFSGGAAYNEQFFGPGTRLTVL.

The chain combines TRBV2 with TRBJ2-7; D ambiguous. Germline V lookup: CDR1 SNHLY, CDR2 FYNNEI. The length of the CDR3 is 14 residues. V shed 5 bases and J shed 4 bases, with 15 bases lying between them. The CDR3 is CASSPQNVKYEQYF. CDR3 bases: TGTGCCAGCAGTCCTCAAAACGTCAAATACGAGCAGTACTTC. Full variable domain (rest looked up from reference TRBV2 and TRBJ2-7): EPEVTQTPSHQVTQMGQEVILRCVPISNHLYFYWYRQILGQKVEFLVSFYNNEISEKSEIFDDQFSVERPDGSNFTLKIRSTKLEDSAMYFCASSPQNVKYEQYFGPGTRLTVT.